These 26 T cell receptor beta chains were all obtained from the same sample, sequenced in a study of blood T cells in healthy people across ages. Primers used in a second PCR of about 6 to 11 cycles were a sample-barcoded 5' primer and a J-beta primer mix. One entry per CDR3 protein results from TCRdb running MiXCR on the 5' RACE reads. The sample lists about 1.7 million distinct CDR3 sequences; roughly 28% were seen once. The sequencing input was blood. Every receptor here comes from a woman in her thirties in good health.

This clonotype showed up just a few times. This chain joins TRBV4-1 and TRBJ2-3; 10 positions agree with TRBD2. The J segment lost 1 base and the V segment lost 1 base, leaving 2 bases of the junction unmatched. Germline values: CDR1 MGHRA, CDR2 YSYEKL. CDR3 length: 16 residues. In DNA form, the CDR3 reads TGCGCCAGCAGCCAAGCCGGGACTAGCGGCACAGATACGCAGTATTTT. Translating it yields CASSQAGTSGTDTQYF.

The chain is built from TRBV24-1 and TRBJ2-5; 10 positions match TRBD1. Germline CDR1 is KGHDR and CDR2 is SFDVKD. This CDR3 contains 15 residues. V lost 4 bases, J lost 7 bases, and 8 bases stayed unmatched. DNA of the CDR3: TGTGCCACCAGTGACGGGACAGGGGCAAGGTCGACCCAGTACTTC. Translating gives CATSDGTGARSTQYF.

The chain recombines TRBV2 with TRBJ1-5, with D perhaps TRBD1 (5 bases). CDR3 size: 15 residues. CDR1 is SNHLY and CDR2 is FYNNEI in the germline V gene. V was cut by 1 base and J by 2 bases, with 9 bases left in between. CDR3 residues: CASSEERGGNQPQHF. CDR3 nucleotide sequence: TGTGCCAGCAGTGAAGAGAGGGGTGGCAATCAGCCCCAGCATTTT.

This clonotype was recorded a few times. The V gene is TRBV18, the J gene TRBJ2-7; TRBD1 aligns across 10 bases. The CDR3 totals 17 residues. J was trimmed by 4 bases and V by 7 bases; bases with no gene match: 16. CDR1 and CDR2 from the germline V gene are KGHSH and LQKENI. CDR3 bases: TGTGCCAGCTTCGGGACAGGGGTAAAGTCGGAAGCGTACGAGCAGTACTTC. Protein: CASFGTGVKSEAYEQYF.

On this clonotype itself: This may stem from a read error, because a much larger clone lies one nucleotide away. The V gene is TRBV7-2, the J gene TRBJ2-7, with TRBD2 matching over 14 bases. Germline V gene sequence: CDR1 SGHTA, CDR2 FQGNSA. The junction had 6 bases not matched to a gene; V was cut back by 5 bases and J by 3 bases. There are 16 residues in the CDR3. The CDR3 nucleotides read TGTACCAGCAGCGCGACTAGCGGGGGGGCCAACTACGAGCAGTACTTC. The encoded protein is CTSSATSGGANYEQYF.

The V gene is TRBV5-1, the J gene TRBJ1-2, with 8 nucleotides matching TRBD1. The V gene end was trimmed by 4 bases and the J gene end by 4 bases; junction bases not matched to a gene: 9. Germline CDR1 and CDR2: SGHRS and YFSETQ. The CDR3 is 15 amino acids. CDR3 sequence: CASSPGTGLSYGYTF. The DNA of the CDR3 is TGCGCCAGCAGCCCTGGGACAGGACTTTCCTATGGCTACACCTTC.

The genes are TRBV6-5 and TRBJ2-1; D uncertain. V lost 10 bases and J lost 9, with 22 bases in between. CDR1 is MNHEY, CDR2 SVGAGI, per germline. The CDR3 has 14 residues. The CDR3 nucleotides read TGTGCCACCACAACGGGTCTCCCTGGTGGTGAGCAGTTCTTC. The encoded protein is CATTTGLPGGEQFF.

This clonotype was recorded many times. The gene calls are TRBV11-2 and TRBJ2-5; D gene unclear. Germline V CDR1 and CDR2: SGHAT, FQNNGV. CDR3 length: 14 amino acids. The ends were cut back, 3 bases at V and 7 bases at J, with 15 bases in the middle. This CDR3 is CASSFPHREGTQYF. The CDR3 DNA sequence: TGTGCCAGCAGCTTCCCCCACCGCGAAGGGACCCAGTACTTC. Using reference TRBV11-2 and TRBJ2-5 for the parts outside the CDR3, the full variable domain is EAGVAQSPRYKIIEKRQSVAFWCNPISGHATLYWYQQILGQGPKLLIQFQNNGVVDDSQLPKDRFSAERLKGVDSTLKIQPAKLEDSAVYLCASSFPHREGTQYFGPGTRLLVL.

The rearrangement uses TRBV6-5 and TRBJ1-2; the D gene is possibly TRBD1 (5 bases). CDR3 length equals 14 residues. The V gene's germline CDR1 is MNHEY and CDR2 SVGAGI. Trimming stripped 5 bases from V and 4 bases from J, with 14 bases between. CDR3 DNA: TGTGCCAGCAGTCACACTCAGGGCCGCTATGGCTACACCTTC. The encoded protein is CASSHTQGRYGYTF.

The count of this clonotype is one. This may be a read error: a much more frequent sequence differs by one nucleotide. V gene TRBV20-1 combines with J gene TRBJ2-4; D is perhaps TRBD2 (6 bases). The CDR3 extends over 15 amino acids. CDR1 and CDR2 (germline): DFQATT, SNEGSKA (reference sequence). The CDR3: CSTSPDSPAKNIQYF. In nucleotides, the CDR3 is TGCAGTACTAGCCCGGACTCCCCAGCCAAAAACATTCAGTACTTC.

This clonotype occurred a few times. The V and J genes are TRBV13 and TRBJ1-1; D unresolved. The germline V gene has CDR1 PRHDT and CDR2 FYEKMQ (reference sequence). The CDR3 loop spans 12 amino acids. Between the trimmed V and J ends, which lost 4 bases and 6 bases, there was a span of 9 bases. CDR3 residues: CASSWRRAEAFF. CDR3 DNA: TGTGCCAGCAGCTGGCGGAGGGCTGAAGCTTTCTTT.

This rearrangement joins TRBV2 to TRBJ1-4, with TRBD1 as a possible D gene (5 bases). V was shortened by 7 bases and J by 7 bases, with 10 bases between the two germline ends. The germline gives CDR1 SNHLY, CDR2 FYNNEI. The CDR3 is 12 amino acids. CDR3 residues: CASKGYGEKLFF. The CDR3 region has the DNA TGTGCCAGCAAGGGGTACGGTGAAAAACTGTTTTTT.

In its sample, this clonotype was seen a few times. The CDR3 bases are TGTGCCAGCAGCTTAGCGTTTAGCGGGGGGGCAAATGAGCAGTTCTTC. Residues: CASSLAFSGGANEQFF. This rearrangement joins TRBV7-9 to TRBJ2-1, with TRBD2 matching over 11 bases. Trimming cost V 0 bases and J 7 bases; bases outside gene matches: 5. CDR1 is SEHNR and CDR2 is FQNEAQ in the germline V gene (reference sequence). This CDR3 has 16 residues.

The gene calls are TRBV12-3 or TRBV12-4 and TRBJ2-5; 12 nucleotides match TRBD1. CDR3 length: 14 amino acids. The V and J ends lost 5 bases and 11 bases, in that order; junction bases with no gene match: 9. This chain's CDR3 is CASSTGTGGWEQYF. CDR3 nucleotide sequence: TGTGCCAGCAGTACCGGGACAGGGGGCTGGGAGCAGTACTTC.

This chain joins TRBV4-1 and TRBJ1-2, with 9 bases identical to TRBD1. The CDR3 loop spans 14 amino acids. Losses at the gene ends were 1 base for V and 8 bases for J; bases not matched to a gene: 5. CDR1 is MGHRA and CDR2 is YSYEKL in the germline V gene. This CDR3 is CASSQADRGSGYTF. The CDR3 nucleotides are TGCGCCAGCAGCCAAGCGGACAGGGGCAGCGGCTACACCTTC.

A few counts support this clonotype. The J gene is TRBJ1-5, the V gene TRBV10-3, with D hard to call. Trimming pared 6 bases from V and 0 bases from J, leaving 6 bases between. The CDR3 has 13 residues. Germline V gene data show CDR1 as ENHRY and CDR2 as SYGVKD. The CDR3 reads CAISVNSNQPQHF. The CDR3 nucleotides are TGTGCCATCAGCGTAAATAGCAATCAGCCCCAGCATTTT.

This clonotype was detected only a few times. The CDR3 reads CASSTLAGDYNEQFF. CDR3 nucleotide sequence: TGTGCCAGCAGTACACTAGCGGGAGACTACAATGAGCAGTTCTTC. The V call is TRBV6-1, the J call TRBJ2-1, with 11 bases aligning to TRBD2. The germline gives CDR1 MNHNS, CDR2 SASEGT. The ends lost 5 bases at V and 3 bases at J; junction bases unmatched: 3. The CDR3 sequence is 15 residues long.

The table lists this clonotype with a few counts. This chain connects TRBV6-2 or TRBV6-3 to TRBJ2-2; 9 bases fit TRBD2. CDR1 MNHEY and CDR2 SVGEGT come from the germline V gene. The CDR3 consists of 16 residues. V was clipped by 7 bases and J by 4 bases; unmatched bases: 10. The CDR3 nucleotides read TGTGCCAGCAAGCAGGCTAGCGGGAAGGGCACCGGGGAGCTGTTTTTT. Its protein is CASKQASGKGTGELFF.

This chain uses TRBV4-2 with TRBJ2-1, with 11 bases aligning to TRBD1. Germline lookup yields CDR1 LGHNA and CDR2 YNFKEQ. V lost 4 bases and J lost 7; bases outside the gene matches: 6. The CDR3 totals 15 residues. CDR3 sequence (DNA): TGTGCCAGCAGCCCCGGGACAGGGGGACAAAATGAGCAGTTCTTC. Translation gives CASSPGTGGQNEQFF.

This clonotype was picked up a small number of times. CDR3 residues: CASRLTGTSGGEQYF. The CDR3 DNA sequence: TGTGCCAGCAGGCTAACCGGGACTAGCGGTGGCGAGCAGTACTTC. This chain links TRBV2 with TRBJ2-7, with TRBD2 identical over 11 bases. The CDR3 consists of 15 residues. Germline V CDR1 and CDR2: SNHLY, FYNNEI. Germline trimming cut 6 bases from V and 6 bases from J; bases unmatched to any gene: 10.

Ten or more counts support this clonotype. The CDR3 region is CASSFGGPTDTQYF. The CDR3 bases are TGCGCCAGCAGCTTCGGGGGTCCCACAGATACGCAGTATTTT. The chain joins TRBV5-1 to TRBJ2-3, with D perhaps matching TRBD2 (6 bases). Germline-derived CDR1 and CDR2 are SGHRS and YFSETQ. The CDR3 length is 14 residues. With 2 bases removed from V and 2 bases from J, the gap between germline ends came to 9 bases.

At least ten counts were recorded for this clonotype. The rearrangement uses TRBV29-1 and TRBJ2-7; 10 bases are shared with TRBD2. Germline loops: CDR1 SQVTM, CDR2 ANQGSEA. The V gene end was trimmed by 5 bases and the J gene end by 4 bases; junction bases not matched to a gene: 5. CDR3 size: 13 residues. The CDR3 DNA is TGCAGCGTTAGCGGGAGGGCCGCATACGAGCAGTACTTC. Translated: CSVSGRAAYEQYF.

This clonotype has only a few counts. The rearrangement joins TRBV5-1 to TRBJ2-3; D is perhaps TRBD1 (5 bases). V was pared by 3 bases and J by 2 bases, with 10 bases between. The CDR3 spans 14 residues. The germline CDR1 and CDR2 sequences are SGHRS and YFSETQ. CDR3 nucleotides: TGCGCCAGCAGCTCGGACATTTCCACAGATACGCAGTATTTT. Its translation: CASSSDISTDTQYF. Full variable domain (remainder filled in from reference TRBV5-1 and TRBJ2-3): KAGVTQTPRYLIKTRGQQVTLSCSPISGHRSVSWYQQTPGQGLQFLFEYFSETQRNKGNFPGRFSGRQFSNSRSEMNVSTLELGDSALYLCASSSDISTDTQYFGPGTRLTVL.

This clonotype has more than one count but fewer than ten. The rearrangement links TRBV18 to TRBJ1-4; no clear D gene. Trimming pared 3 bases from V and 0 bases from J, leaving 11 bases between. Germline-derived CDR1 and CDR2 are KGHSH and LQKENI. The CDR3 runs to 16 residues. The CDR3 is CASSPWTIATNEKLFF. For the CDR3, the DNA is TGTGCCAGCTCACCCTGGACCATCGCAACTAATGAAAAACTGTTTTTT.

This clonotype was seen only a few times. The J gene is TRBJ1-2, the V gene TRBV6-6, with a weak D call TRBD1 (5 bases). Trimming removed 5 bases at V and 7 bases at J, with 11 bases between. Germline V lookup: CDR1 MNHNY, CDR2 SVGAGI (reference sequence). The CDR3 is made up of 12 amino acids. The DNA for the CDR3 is TGTGCCAGCAGTCTCCAGGGTACTGGCTACACCTTC. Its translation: CASSLQGTGYTF.

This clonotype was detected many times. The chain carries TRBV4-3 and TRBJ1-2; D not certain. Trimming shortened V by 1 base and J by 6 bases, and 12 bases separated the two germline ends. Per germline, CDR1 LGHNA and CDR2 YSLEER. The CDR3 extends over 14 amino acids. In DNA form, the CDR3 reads TGCGCCAGCAGCCAAGGGGGAGGGCCCAATGGCTACACCTTC. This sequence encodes CASSQGGGPNGYTF.